What follows are 32 T cell receptor beta chains derived from one specimen sequenced in a study of a mutant IDH1 vaccine in newly diagnosed glioma. Assay used: immunoSEQ multiplex PCR; TCRdb lists only in-frame clones, some missing. Among 90,000 to 100,000 clones listed, 70% to 90% were seen once. Time point meaning: baseline, week 1 (first vaccination visit). Treatment given: pre-vaccination baseline after standard-of-care therapy. Sequencing was performed on PBMCs, taken from a glioma patient treated with radiotherapy, temozolomide or both. The receptor set was obtained from a woman in her forties or fifties with glioma.

This chain joins TRBV4-2 and TRBJ2-7, with D tentatively TRBD2 (6 bases). Per the germline V gene, CDR1 is LGHNA and CDR2 is YNFKEQ. With 1 base removed from V and 3 bases from J, the gap between germline ends came to 16 bases. The CDR3 contains 16 residues. The CDR3 loop is CASSQAWGGANYEQYF. The CDR3 region has the DNA TGTGCCAGCAGCCAAGCTTGGGGCGGGGCAAACTACGAGCAGTACTTC.

The V gene is TRBV28, the J gene TRBJ2-2; D is possibly TRBD1 (6 bases). The germline gives CDR1 MDHEN, CDR2 SYDVKM. Deletions cut 4 bases from V and 6 bases from J, with 9 bases between. The length of the CDR3 is 13 residues. In nucleotides, the CDR3 is TGTGCCAGCAGTTACCAGGGGTCCGGGGAGCTGTTTTTT. Its protein is CASSYQGSGELFF.

The chain links TRBV5-1 to TRBJ2-5, with D possibly TRBD2 on 6 matching bases. The CDR3 loop spans 13 amino acids. Germline CDR1 is SGHRS and CDR2 is YFSETQ. Trimming cost V 2 bases and J 1 base, with 6 bases left between them. The CDR3 protein is CASSFSGQETQYF. The CDR3 bases are TGCGCCAGCAGCTTTAGCGGCCAAGAGACCCAGTACTTC.

This clone was recorded a few times. The V and J genes are TRBV18 and TRBJ1-5; 12 positions agree with TRBD1. The CDR3 totals 16 residues. Germline lookup yields CDR1 KGHSH and CDR2 LQKENI. V lost 2 bases to trimming and J lost 6 bases; unmatched junction nucleotides: 5. CDR3 loop: CASSPFGTGGSQPQHF. The CDR3 DNA is TGTGCCAGCTCACCATTTGGGACAGGGGGCAGTCAGCCCCAGCATTTT.

The CDR3 sequence is CASSPTQRGYEQYF. As DNA, the CDR3 is TGTGCCAGCAGCCCTACTCAAAGGGGTTACGAGCAGTACTTC. The chain joins TRBV5-4 to TRBJ2-7; a possible D gene is TRBD1 (5 bases). Germline V gene data show CDR1 as SGHNT and CDR2 as YYREEE (reference sequence). Between the trimmed V and J ends, which lost 4 bases and 4 bases, there was a span of 15 bases. This CDR3 comprises 14 residues. Based on the CDR3 plus reference TRBV5-4 and TRBJ2-7, the full variable domain is ETGVTQSPTHLIKTRGQQVTLRCSSQSGHNTVSWYQQALGQGPQFIFQYYREEENGRGNFPPRFSGLQFPNYSSELNVNALELDDSALYLCASSPTQRGYEQYFGPGTRLTVT.

CDR3 nucleotides: TGCAGTGCTAGCCCCGGGGACGAGCAGTACTTC. Translating it yields CSASPGDEQYF. The rearrangement links TRBV20-1 to TRBJ2-5; tentatively, D is TRBD2 (5 bases). The J call is in doubt because the DNA end fits TRBJ2-7 better. This CDR3 is 11 amino acids long. Germline V gene lookup returns CDR1 DFQATT and CDR2 SNEGSKA (reference sequence).

The CDR3: CASSQVLFYEQYF. CDR3 DNA: TGCGCCAGCAGCCAAGTACTTTTCTACGAGCAGTACTTC. The chain joins TRBV4-1 to TRBJ2-7; D is unclear. Germline values: CDR1 MGHRA, CDR2 YSYEKL. This CDR3 contains 13 residues. V dropped 1 base and J dropped 3 bases, with 7 bases sitting between them.

This chain joins TRBV14 and TRBJ1-2; D is unresolved. Trimming shortened V by 2 bases and J by 3 bases, and 7 bases separated the two germline ends. This CDR3 has 13 amino acids. CDR1 is SGHDN and CDR2 is FVKESK in the germline V gene. The CDR3 is CASSQTVDYGYTF. CDR3 DNA sequence: TGTGCCAGCAGCCAAACGGTTGACTATGGCTACACCTTC.

The rearrangement links TRBV10-3 to TRBJ2-1; the D gene is possibly TRBD2 (6 bases). The CDR3 length is 14 residues. In germline, CDR1 is ENHRY, CDR2 SYGVKD. Trimming took 2 bases from V and 8 from J, leaving 13 bases between them. Here the CDR3 reads CAISEGRPGDEQFF. Written as DNA, the CDR3 is TGTGCCATCAGTGAGGGGAGGCCTGGGGATGAGCAGTTCTTC.

This clone has a handful of counts. This chain joins TRBV20-1 and TRBJ2-7; a weak D match, TRBD1 (5 bases). Between the trimmed V and J ends, which lost 2 bases and 6 bases, there was a span of 8 bases. The CDR3 runs to 11 residues. Germline V lookup: CDR1 DFQATT, CDR2 SNEGSKA (reference sequence). The CDR3 spells CSARNRSEQYF. As DNA, the CDR3 is TGCAGTGCTAGAAACAGGAGCGAGCAGTACTTC.

This chain's CDR3 is CASSHRAGELFF. Here the CDR3 DNA reads TGTGCCAGCAGTCATCGGGCCGGGGAGCTGTTTTTT. V and J are TRBV6-6 and TRBJ2-2, with no clear D. Germline loops: CDR1 MNHNY, CDR2 SVGAGI (reference sequence). The CDR3 covers 12 residues. V was cut by 5 bases and J by 6 bases, with 7 bases left in between.

The chain has TRBV27 and TRBJ2-7; 9 bases agree with TRBD1. Germline lookup yields CDR1 MNHEY and CDR2 SMNVEV (reference sequence). This CDR3 is 13 amino acids long. V gave up 6 bases and J gave up 4 bases; unmatched junction bases: 4. CDR3 region: CASSQDRGYEQYF. CDR3 in DNA: TGTGCCAGCAGCCAGGACAGGGGTTACGAGCAGTACTTC.

The chain uses TRBV9 and TRBJ2-2, with a possible D match to TRBD2 (5 bases). CDR1 and CDR2 (germline): SGDLS, YYNGEE. The CDR3 is 13 residues long. V lost 5 bases to trimming and J lost 4 bases, with 9 bases between them. The CDR3, as DNA: TGTGCCAGCAGTCGAGGGCCCACCGGGGAGCTGTTTTTT. Protein product: CASSRGPTGELFF.

The rearrangement links TRBV4-1 to TRBJ1-2; weak D call: TRBD1 (5 bases). The germline V gene has CDR1 MGHRA and CDR2 YSYEKL. The CDR3 contains 14 residues. V lost 0 bases and J lost 2, with 7 bases in between. CDR3 loop: CASSQEGGNYGYTF. The CDR3 coding sequence is TGCGCCAGCAGCCAAGAGGGGGGAAACTATGGCTACACCTTC.

CDR3 sequence: CASSLALVTDTQYF. CDR3 bases: TGCGCCAGCAGCTTGGCGTTAGTAACTGATACGCAGTATTTT. The chain combines TRBV5-1 with TRBJ2-3; D gene unclear. The CDR3 loop spans 14 amino acids. Germline loops: CDR1 SGHRS, CDR2 YFSETQ. Trimming removed 0 bases at V and 6 bases at J, with 11 bases between.

The CDR3 DNA is TGCGCCAGCAGCTTTTTGGGGTCATACACTGAAGCTTTCTTT. This encodes CASSFLGSYTEAFF. The chain links TRBV5-1 to TRBJ1-1, with unresolved D. Trimming pared 2 bases from V and 3 bases from J, leaving 11 bases between. Germline assignment: CDR1 SGHRS and CDR2 YFSETQ. The CDR3 spans 14 residues.

The rearrangement joins TRBV13 to TRBJ2-7; D is ambiguous. Germline V lookup: CDR1 PRHDT, CDR2 FYEKMQ (reference sequence). There are 13 residues in the CDR3. The V end was cut by 0 bases, the J end by 3 bases, with 6 bases between. The DNA for the CDR3 is TGTGCCAGCAGCTTAGGTTCCGGCTACGAGCAGTACTTC. The encoded protein is CASSLGSGYEQYF. Drawing the rest from reference TRBV13 and TRBJ2-7, the complete variable domain is AAGVIQSPRHLIKEKRETATLKCYPIPRHDTVYWYQQGPGQDPQFLISFYEKMQSDKGSIPDRFSAQQFSDYHSELNMSSLELGDSALYFCASSLGSGYEQYFGPGTRLTVT.

This clone was counted once. V and J are TRBV6-1 and TRBJ2-2; D not certain. Germline CDR1 is MNHNS and CDR2 is SASEGT. The CDR3 length is 14 residues. Trimming took 11 bases from V and 3 from J, leaving 16 bases between them. CDR3 coding DNA: TGTGCCGCTAGACGCGAAGATGACACCGGGGAGCTGTTTTTT. Translation: CAARREDDTGELFF.

The rearrangement uses TRBV10-3 and TRBJ2-5, with 11 nucleotides matching TRBD1. The CDR3 contains 17 residues. Germline V CDR1 and CDR2: ENHRY, SYGVKD. The junction had 9 bases not matched to a gene; V was cut back by 2 bases and J by 4 bases. The CDR3 is CAISERRDRGDGETQYF. The CDR3 DNA is TGTGCCATCAGTGAGCGGCGGGACAGGGGGGATGGAGAGACCCAGTACTTC.

J is TRBJ2-2 and V is TRBV7-3; the match to TRBD2 covers 10 bases. The V gene end was trimmed by 1 base and the J gene end by 6 bases; junction bases not matched to a gene: 5. The CDR3 loop spans 16 amino acids. Germline V gene data show CDR1 as SGHTA and CDR2 as FQGTGA. In nucleotides, the CDR3 is TGTGCCAGCAGCTTAATAGCGGGAGGAGAGGCCGGGGAGCTGTTTTTT. The encoded protein is CASSLIAGGEAGELFF.

The genes are TRBV6-1 and TRBJ1-5; TRBD1 aligns across 9 bases. Germline CDR1 reads MNHNS; CDR2 reads SASEGT. The V and J ends lost 3 bases and 1 base, in that order; junction bases with no gene match: 4. The CDR3 spans 16 residues. CDR3 region: CASSDRGTGSNQPQHF. The DNA for the CDR3 is TGTGCCAGCAGTGACCGGGGGACAGGGAGCAATCAGCCCCAGCATTTT.

The rearrangement uses TRBV6-6 and TRBJ1-3; a possible D gene is TRBD1 (5 bases). With 2 bases removed from V and 4 bases from J, the gap between germline ends came to 12 bases. Germline CDR1 MNHNY, CDR2 SVGAGI (reference sequence). CDR3 length: 15 residues. The CDR3 region is CASSYRGNIGNTIYF. CDR3 bases: TGTGCCAGCAGTTACAGGGGAAATATCGGAAACACCATATATTTT.

The chain uses TRBV5-1 and TRBJ1-2; 7 bases agree with TRBD1. Germline assignment: CDR1 SGHRS and CDR2 YFSETQ. V dropped 4 bases and J dropped 8; count of bases not matched to a gene: 14. The CDR3 contains 15 residues. The CDR3 reads CASSTNRGESGGYTF. CDR3 nucleotides: TGCGCCAGCAGCACCAACAGGGGAGAAAGCGGCGGCTACACCTTC.

The chain couples TRBV11-2 to TRBJ1-5; no firm D call. Per germline, CDR1 SGHAT and CDR2 FQNNGV. Trimming removed 0 bases from V and 6 bases from J, with 6 bases in between. This CDR3 region has 13 residues. In nucleotides, the CDR3 is TGTGCCAGCAGCTTAGATTTAGGTCAGCCCCAGCATTTT. This gives the protein CASSLDLGQPQHF.

The rearrangement joins TRBV19 to TRBJ1-5; D gene unclear. V was cut by 5 bases and J by 3 bases, with 11 bases left in between. In germline, CDR1 is LNHDA, CDR2 SQIVND (reference sequence). This CDR3 region has 14 residues. CDR3 DNA sequence: TGTGCCAGTAGTCCCTTTCGGATCAATCAGCCCCAGCATTTT. It translates to CASSPFRINQPQHF.

This sequence joins TRBV7-9 and TRBJ2-5; 10 nucleotides agree with TRBD2. With V trimmed by 3 bases and J by 3 bases, 4 bases remained unmatched. Germline V gene sequence: CDR1 SEHNR, CDR2 FQNEAQ (reference sequence). This CDR3 has 15 amino acids. The CDR3 region is CASSFFGLAEETQYF. The CDR3 DNA is TGTGCCAGCAGCTTTTTCGGACTAGCGGAAGAGACCCAGTACTTC. Full variable domain (rest looked up from reference TRBV7-9 and TRBJ2-5): DTGVSQNPRHKITKRGQNVTFRCDPISEHNRLYWYRQTLGQGPEFLTYFQNEAQLEKSRLLSDRFSAERPKGSFSTLEIQRTEQGDSAMYLCASSFFGLAEETQYFGPGTRLLVL.

The J gene is TRBJ1-5, the V gene TRBV19, with 8 bases aligning to TRBD1. J was trimmed by 2 bases and V by 8 bases; bases with no gene match: 2. Germline values: CDR1 LNHDA, CDR2 SQIVND (reference sequence). CDR3 length equals 13 residues. The CDR3 here is CASAQGGNQPQHF. The CDR3 DNA is TGTGCCAGTGCACAGGGGGGCAATCAGCCCCAGCATTTT.

This clone was picked up one time. The chain links TRBV29-1 to TRBJ2-2; D gene ambiguous. The CDR3 is 16 residues long. From germline, CDR1 is SQVTM and CDR2 ANQGSEA. The V end was cut by 1 base, the J end by 2 bases, with 14 bases between. The CDR3 DNA reads as TGCAGCGTTGAAGTAATCGGGCAGACTAACACCGGGGAGCTGTTTTTT. Translating it yields CSVEVIGQTNTGELFF.

The chain is built from TRBV6-5 and TRBJ2-5; 8 bases agree with TRBD1. The J call is uncertain, as TRBJ2-7 better fits the DNA end. Germline V CDR1 and CDR2: MNHEY, SVGAGI. This CDR3 has 13 residues. This CDR3 is CASKGPGGPEQYF. DNA of the CDR3: TGTGCCAGCAAAGGGCCAGGGGGCCCCGAGCAGTACTTC.

This clone has more than one count but fewer than ten. V and J are TRBV19 and TRBJ1-2; D may be TRBD1 (6 bases). The CDR3 is made up of 14 amino acids. Germline V gene lookup returns CDR1 LNHDA and CDR2 SQIVND (reference sequence). Trimming cost V 5 bases and J 8 bases, with 18 bases left between them. The CDR3 loop is CASSGNTGFGGYTF. CDR3 in DNA: TGTGCCAGTAGTGGTAATACAGGGTTCGGCGGCTACACCTTC.

The CDR3 nucleotides are TGCGCCAGCAGCCCCCAGGGAAGAGAAGCTTTCTTT. The encoded protein is CASSPQGREAFF. The chain joins TRBV5-1 to TRBJ1-1; D possibly corresponds to TRBD1 (5 bases). The V gene lost 4 bases and the J gene lost 8 bases, with 12 bases spanning the gap. The CDR3 is 12 amino acids. Germline loops: CDR1 SGHRS, CDR2 YFSETQ.

The chain employs TRBV28 and TRBJ2-7; 11 bases match TRBD2. Germline V lookup: CDR1 MDHEN, CDR2 SYDVKM. The CDR3 spans 15 residues. After removal of 8 bases from V and 2 bases from J, the junction contained 8 bases not matched to a gene. CDR3 bases: TGTGCCAGCGGCACGCTAGCGGGAGGCCCCTACGAGCAGTACTTC. Translating it yields CASGTLAGGPYEQYF.